Here is one T cell receptor beta chain with its context. The assay was immunoSEQ multiplex PCR, and TCRdb's table has in-frame clones only and misses some. This sample yields around 85,000 clones, of which 90% to 95% are seen a single time; about 3.8% belongs to the top ten. Trimming removed 3 bases from V and 6 bases from J; junction bases left unmatched: 3. Per the germline V gene, CDR1 is LNHDA and CDR2 is SQIVND (reference sequence). The CDR3 loop spans 14 amino acids. The data belong to a study of T cell changes during pregnancy in multiple sclerosis. J is TRBJ2-1 and V is TRBV19; TRBD1 agrees at 9 bases. The sequence was obtained from a female donor in good health, serving as a control in a pregnancy study. Some clones in this sample may be carry-over from other donors' samples. This specimen consisted of PBMCs, obtained in the first trimester of pregnancy. CDR3 residues: CASSMLTGGNEQFF. Written as DNA, the CDR3 is TGTGCCAGTAGTATGTTGACAGGGGGCAATGAGCAGTTCTTC.